This T cell receptor beta chain was found in a study of CXCR3-negative and CXCR3-positive naive CD8 T cells. The CDR3 totals 15 residues. Germline V gene sequence: CDR1 MNHEY, CDR2 SVGAGI. Whole-study results and caveats: CXCR3-expressing naive cells carried TRB CDR3s more hydrophobic than those of CXCR3-negative naive cells.

The TRB cDNA libraries were prepared by 5' RACE with UMI labels. Using the 5' RACE reads, TCRdb records one entry per CDR3 protein without DNA. The table gives about 150,000 distinct CDR3 sequences; the top ten clones make up approximately 0.28% of it. On this clonotype itself: No antigen is known for it.

The clonotype was recovered from a human donor in good health. Some clones in this sample may be carry-over from other donors' samples. The material sequenced was naive CXCR3+ CD8+ T cells from blood. Subset here: CD45RO-CCR7+CD27+CD95- naive CD8+ T cells expressing CXCR3 (TNR3+). The V gene is TRBV6-5, the J gene TRBJ2-3; TCRdb selects TRBD1, and the lack of DNA leaves this call unchecked. The CDR3 spells CASSYSGRYTDTQYF.